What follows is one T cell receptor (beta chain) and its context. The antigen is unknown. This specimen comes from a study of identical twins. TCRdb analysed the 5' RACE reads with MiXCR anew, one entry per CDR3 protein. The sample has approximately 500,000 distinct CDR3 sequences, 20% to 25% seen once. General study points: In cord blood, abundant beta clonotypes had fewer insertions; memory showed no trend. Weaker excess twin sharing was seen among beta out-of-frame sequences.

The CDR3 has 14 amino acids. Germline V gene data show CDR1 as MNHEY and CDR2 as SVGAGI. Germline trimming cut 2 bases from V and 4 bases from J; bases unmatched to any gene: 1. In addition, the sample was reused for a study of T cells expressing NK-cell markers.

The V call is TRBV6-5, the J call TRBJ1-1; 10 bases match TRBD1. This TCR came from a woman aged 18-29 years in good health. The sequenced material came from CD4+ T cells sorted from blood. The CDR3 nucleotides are TGTGCCAGCAGTTACCGGACAGGGGGCACTGAAGCTTTCTTT. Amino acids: CASSYRTGGTEAFF.